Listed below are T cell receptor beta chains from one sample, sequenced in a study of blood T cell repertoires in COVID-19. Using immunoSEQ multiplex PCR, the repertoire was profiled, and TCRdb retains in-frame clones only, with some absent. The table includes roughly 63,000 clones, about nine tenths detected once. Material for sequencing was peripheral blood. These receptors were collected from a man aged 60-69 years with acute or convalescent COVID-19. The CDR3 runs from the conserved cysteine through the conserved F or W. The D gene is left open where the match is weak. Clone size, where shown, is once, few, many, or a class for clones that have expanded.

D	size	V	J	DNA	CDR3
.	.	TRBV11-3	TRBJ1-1	TGTGCCAGCAGCTTGGGGGGTACTCTTATGACTGAAGCTTTCTTT	CASSLGGTLMTEAFF
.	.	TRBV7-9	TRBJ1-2	TGTGCCAGCAGCCCTCCCGAGCGCTCAAGCTATGGCTACACCTTC	CASSPPERSSYGYTF
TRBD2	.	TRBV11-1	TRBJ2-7	TGTGCCAGCAGCTTAGGCGGGAGGCCCTCCTACGAGCAGTACTTC	CASSLGGRPSYEQYF
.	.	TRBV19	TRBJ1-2	TGTGCCAGTAGTACAACAGGCGGATACTATGGCTACACCTTC	CASSTTGGYYGYTF
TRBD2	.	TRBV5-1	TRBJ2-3	TGCGCCAGCAGCTTAGAAGGGAGGGAAACAGATACGCAGTATTTT	CASSLEGRETDTQYF
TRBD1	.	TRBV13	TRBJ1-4	TGTGCCAGCAGCTCCCAAAGGCTGGTCGGGACAGCTGCAACTAATGAAAAACTGTTTTTT	CASSSQRLVGTAATNEKLFF
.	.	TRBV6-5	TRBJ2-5	TGTGCCAGCAGAGACGCCAGCGGGCAAGAGACCCAGTACTTC	CASRDASGQETQYF
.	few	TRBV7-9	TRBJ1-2	TGTGCCAGCAGCTTAGCCTTCGGGGAGTCGCATGGCTACACCTTC	CASSLAFGESHGYTF
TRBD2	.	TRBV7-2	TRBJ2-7	TGTGCCAGCAGCTTAGAGGGAGCGGGAGTACACGAGCAGTACTTC	CASSLEGAGVHEQYF
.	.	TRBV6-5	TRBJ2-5	TGTGCCAGCAGTTACGCCTCGACAAACACCGAGACCCAGTACTTC	CASSYASTNTETQYF
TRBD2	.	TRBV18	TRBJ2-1	TGTGCCAGCTCACCTCAGCGGGAGTACAATGAGCAGTTCTTC	CASSPQREYNEQFF
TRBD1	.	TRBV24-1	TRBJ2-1	TGTGCCACCGGGCGACAGGGGGATGAGCAGTTCTTC	CATGRQGDEQFF
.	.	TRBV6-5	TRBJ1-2	TGTGCCAGCAGTTACGTGGAGGGGAGCTATGGCTACACCTTC	CASSYVEGSYGYTF
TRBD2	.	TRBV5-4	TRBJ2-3	TGTGCCAGCAGCTCTGGACTAGCGGGTTCCACAGATACGCAGTATTTT	CASSSGLAGSTDTQYF
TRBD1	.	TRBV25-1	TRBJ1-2	TGTGCCAGCAGTGGATCGGACAGGGTACACGGCTACACCTTC	CASSGSDRVHGYTF
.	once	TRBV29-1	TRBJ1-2	TGCAGCGTTGCCCCGACAGGAGTCTATGGCTACACCTTC	CSVAPTGVYGYTF
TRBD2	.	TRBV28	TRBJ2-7	TGTGCCAGCAGCCCTCGACTAGCGGGCTACGAGCAGTACTTC	CASSPRLAGYEQYF
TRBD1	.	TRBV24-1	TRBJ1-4	TGTGCCACCAGTGCCCGGGACAGGGGTAATGAAAAACTGTTTTTT	CATSARDRGNEKLFF
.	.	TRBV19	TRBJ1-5	TGTGCCAGTAGTGCGACGGGAGGCAATCAGCCCCAGCATTTT	CASSATGGNQPQHF
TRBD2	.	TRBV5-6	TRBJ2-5	TGTGCCAGCACCGGGACTAGCCAAGAGACCCAGTACTTC	CASTGTSQETQYF
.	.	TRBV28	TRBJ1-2	TGTGCCAGCAGTTTACCATCCCCAGTCCAGGGTTCTCCCTATGGCTACACCTTC	CASSLPSPVQGSPYGYTF
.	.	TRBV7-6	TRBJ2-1	TGTGCCAGCAGCCCTAGGAACAGAGGGCGGGAAAAGAACAATGAGCAGTTCTTC	CASSPRNRGREKNNEQFF